This T cell receptor (beta chain) was sequenced during a study of cytomegalovirus exposure and HLA in healthy donors. The length of the CDR3 is 14 residues. Germline trimming cut 2 bases from V and 7 bases from J; bases unmatched to any gene: 8. Germline V gives CDR1 SGHTA, CDR2 FQGNSA. The study ran its PCR with 60 Vbeta and 13 Jbeta primers. Some clones are missing from TCRdb's copy, which holds only in-frame ones; the method was immunoSEQ multiplex PCR. The repertoire holds over 60,000 clones, with around 75% as singletons. In this sample, this clone turned up a few times. The sample was PBMCs. The J gene is TRBJ2-7, the V gene TRBV7-2, with TRBD2 matching over 7 bases. The clonotype comes from a man between 65 and 80 years old in good health and CMV-seronegative. This CDR3 reads CASSLSGGTGEQYF. Written as DNA, the CDR3 is TGTGCCAGCAGCTTATCGGGGGGAACGGGGGAGCAGTACTTC. Supplemented by reference TRBV7-2 and TRBJ2-7, the full variable domain reads GAGVSQSPSNKVTEKGKDVELRCDPISGHTALYWYRQSLGQGLEFLIYFQGNSAPDKSGLPSDRFSAERTGGSVSTLTIQRTQQEDSAVYLCASSLSGGTGEQYFGPGTRLTVT.